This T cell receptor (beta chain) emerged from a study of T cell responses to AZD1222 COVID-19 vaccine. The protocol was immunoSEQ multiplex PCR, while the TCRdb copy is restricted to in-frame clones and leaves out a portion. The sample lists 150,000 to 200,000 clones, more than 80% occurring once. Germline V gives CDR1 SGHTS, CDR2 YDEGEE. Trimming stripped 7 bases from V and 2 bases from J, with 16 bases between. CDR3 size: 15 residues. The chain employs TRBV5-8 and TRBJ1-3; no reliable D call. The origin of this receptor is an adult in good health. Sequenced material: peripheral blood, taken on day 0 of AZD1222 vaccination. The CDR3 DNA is TGTGCCAGCCCTGGAGTCCAATCCCCTGGAAACACCATATATTTT. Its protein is CASPGVQSPGNTIYF.